These T cell receptor beta chains were read from a single sample in a study of blood T cell repertoires in COVID-19. Data came from immunoSEQ multiplex PCR; TCRdb stores just in-frame clones and leaves some out. The sample lists about 330,000 clones; about 90% were seen once. The sequenced sample was PBMCs or T cells enriched from blood (not recorded which). The source of these receptors is a woman aged 25 to 39 who had recovered from COVID-19. The CDR3 runs from the conserved cysteine through the conserved F or W. The order of the fields is clone size, V gene, D gene, J gene, CDR3 DNA, CDR3 protein. D genes are given only for firm matches. Not every row has a clone size; where given, it reads once, few, many or a size class.

>few|TRBV30|TRBD1|TRBJ1-2
TGTGCCTGGAGCGGACAGGGTTATGACTATGGCTACACCTTC
CAWSGQGYDYGYTF
>-|TRBV21-1|-|TRBJ1-4
TGTGCCAGCAGCCCCCGGACAGGGGAGGCTGAAAAACTGTTTTTT
CASSPRTGEAEKLFF
>-|TRBV19|-|TRBJ1-5
TGTGCCAGTAGTATTTGGGGGCCGGAACAGCCCCAGCATTTT
CASSIWGPEQPQHF
>-|TRBV7-2|-|TRBJ2-6
TGTGCCAGCAGCTTAGTCGGGAGCTCTGGGGCCAACGTCCTGACTTTC
CASSLVGSSGANVLTF
>-|TRBV6-2/TRBV6-3|-|TRBJ1-4
TGTGCCAGCAGTTACTGGGGGGGCTATAATGAAAAACTGTTTTTT
CASSYWGGYNEKLFF
>-|TRBV19|TRBD2|TRBJ2-7
TGTGCCAGTACCAAGCGGGGGGAGAACTTCCACGAGCAGTACTTC
CASTKRGENFHEQYF
>-|TRBV5-1|-|TRBJ1-1
TGCGCCAGCAGCCCCGGAGTGAACACTGAAGCTTTCTTT
CASSPGVNTEAFF
>-|TRBV28|TRBD1|TRBJ2-1
TGTGCCAGCAGTCCTTGGACAGGACTCTACAATGAGCAGTTCTTC
CASSPWTGLYNEQFF
>-|TRBV7-8|-|TRBJ2-1
TGTGCCAGCAGCTCTGGCTTTGGCGGGGTGTACAATGAGCAGTTCTTC
CASSSGFGGVYNEQFF
>-|TRBV7-8|TRBD2|TRBJ2-1
TGTGCCAGCAGCTTAGTACTAGCGGGGAACAATGAGCAGTTCTTC
CASSLVLAGNNEQFF
>-|TRBV6-6|-|TRBJ1-6
TGTGCCAGCAGTGGGACTCCGTTGCTCTATAATTCACCCCTCCACTTT
CASSGTPLLYNSPLHF
>-|TRBV4-2|-|TRBJ1-6
TGTGCCAGCAGCCAGGAGCCGGGATTCTGGGGATCACCCCTCCACTTT
CASSQEPGFWGSPLHF
>-|TRBV9|-|TRBJ1-1
TGTGCCAGCAGCGTCGACACAGGGACTGAAGCTTTCTTT
CASSVDTGTEAFF